This TCR beta chain was captured by sequencing in a study of blood T cell repertoires in COVID-19. The wider study: The analysed material was cDNA or gDNA that came from T cells, B-cell-depleted T cells, or PBMCs.

The participants were between roughly 18 and 89 years old and came from under 25 US areas. Categorization into cohorts depended on clinical history that participants reported. In germline, CDR1 is MGHRA, CDR2 YSYEKL. The CDR3 loop spans 14 amino acids. V was shortened by 1 base and J by 4 bases, with 11 bases between the two germline ends. Methods used by the authors: It was from reference gene primer amplification that nucleated cell counts were estimated. Some clones are missing from TCRdb's copy, which holds only in-frame ones; the method was immunoSEQ multiplex PCR. The V and J calls and clone size are taken from that table; D and trimming were inferred from the DNA. The table lists 170,000 or so clones, roughly 87% of them singletons.

This chain uses TRBV4-1 with TRBJ2-7, with a possible D match to TRBD2 (5 bases). The sequence came from a woman in her fifties or sixties who had recovered from COVID-19. Sequenced sample: PBMCs or T cells enriched from blood (not recorded which). CDR3 coding DNA: TGCGCCAGCAGCCAAGTCAAGGGAGAGTACGAGCAGTACTTC. This codes for CASSQVKGEYEQYF.